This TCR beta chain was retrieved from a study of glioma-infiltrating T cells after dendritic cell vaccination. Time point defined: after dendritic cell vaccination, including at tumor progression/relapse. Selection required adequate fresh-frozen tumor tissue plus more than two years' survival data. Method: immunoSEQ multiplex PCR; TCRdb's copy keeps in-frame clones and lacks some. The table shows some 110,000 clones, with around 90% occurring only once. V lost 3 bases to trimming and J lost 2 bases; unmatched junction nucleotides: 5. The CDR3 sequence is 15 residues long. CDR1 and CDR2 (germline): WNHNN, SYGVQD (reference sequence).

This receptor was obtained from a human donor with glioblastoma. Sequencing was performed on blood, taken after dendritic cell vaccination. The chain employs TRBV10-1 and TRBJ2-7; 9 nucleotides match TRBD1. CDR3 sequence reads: CASSDRQGGTYEQYF. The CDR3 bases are TGCGCCAGCAGTGATCGACAGGGGGGAACCTACGAGCAGTACTTC.